The 7 T cell receptor beta chains listed next were all sequenced from one sample in a study of T cells after yellow fever vaccination. TCRdb reanalysed the 5' RACE reads using MiXCR and keeps one entry per CDR3 protein. The sample consists of around 300,000 distinct CDR3 sequences, about 4% of them appearing once. The sample in question was PBMCs, obtained 5 days after the yellow fever booster vaccination. These receptors were collected from a man between 18 and 29 years old who received the YFV17D yellow fever vaccine.

There are many counts of this clonotype. The chain has TRBV6-5 and TRBJ1-2, with D possibly being TRBD1 (6 bases). The CDR3 is 16 residues long. CDR1 and CDR2 from the germline V gene are MNHEY and SVGAGI. Trimming took 5 bases from V and 1 from J, leaving 17 bases between them. CDR3 sequence reads: CASSGNNRVFNYGYTF. CDR3 in DNA: TGTGCCAGCAGTGGCAACAACAGGGTTTTTAACTATGGCTACACCTTC.

In this sample, this clonotype turned up many times. The chain has TRBV12-3 or TRBV12-4 and TRBJ2-7; no firm D call. V was shortened by 2 bases and J by 3 bases, with 8 bases between the two germline ends. The length of the CDR3 is 13 residues. The CDR3 loop reads CASSLTEFYEQYF. In nucleotides, the CDR3 is TGTGCCAGCAGTTTAACAGAGTTCTACGAGCAGTACTTC.

This clonotype was seen repeatedly, ten times or more. This chain joins TRBV5-1 and TRBJ2-3; perhaps D is TRBD1 or TRBD2 (5 bases each). CDR1 and CDR2 (germline): SGHRS, YFSETQ. The V end lost 6 bases, the J end lost 0 bases, and 26 bases lay between the germline ends. The CDR3 runs to 19 residues. Written as DNA, the CDR3 is TGCGCCAGCAACCGAAGAGGGTTCGACAGAGGGTTTAGCACAGATACGCAGTATTTT. Translated, it gives CASNRRGFDRGFSTDTQYF. Looking up the rest from reference TRBV5-1 and TRBJ2-3 gives the full variable domain: KAGVTQTPRYLIKTRGQQVTLSCSPISGHRSVSWYQQTPGQGLQFLFEYFSETQRNKGNFPGRFSGRQFSNSRSEMNVSTLELGDSALYLCASNRRGFDRGFSTDTQYFGPGTRLTVL.

This clonotype was recorded at least ten times. The CDR3 here is CSARDHTGVSTNEKLFF. The CDR3 region has the DNA TGCAGTGCTAGAGATCATACGGGGGTCTCAACTAATGAAAAACTGTTTTTT. V is TRBV20-1 and J is TRBJ1-4; a weak D match, TRBD1 (5 bases). Germline CDR1 DFQATT, CDR2 SNEGSKA (reference sequence). The V and J ends lost 0 bases and 0 bases respectively, with 14 bases between them. The CDR3 totals 17 residues.

This clonotype was observed many times. V is TRBV12-3 or TRBV12-4 and J is TRBJ2-3; the D gene could be TRBD1 or TRBD2 (5 bases each). There are 16 residues in the CDR3. V was cut by 5 bases and J by 4 bases, with 19 bases left in between. The CDR3 region is CASSPRDPLYPDTQYF. As DNA, the CDR3 is TGTGCCAGCAGTCCCCGGGACCCTCTCTACCCAGATACGCAGTATTTT.

This clonotype has at least ten counts. The chain joins TRBV10-2 to TRBJ2-2; 13 bases align to TRBD2. Germline CDR1 and CDR2: WSHSY and SAAADI. Trimming took 3 bases from V and 6 from J; bases not matched to a gene: 4. This CDR3 has 16 amino acids. Here the CDR3 DNA reads TGCGCCAGCAGTGACACTAGCGGGGGGGTGGCCGGGGAGCTGTTTTTT. It encodes CASSDTSGGVAGELFF.

This clonotype showed up many times. The chain employs TRBV4-3 and TRBJ2-3, with TRBD2 as a possible D gene (5 bases). Germline CDR1 is LGHNA and CDR2 is YSLEER. Trimming removed 5 bases at V and 0 bases at J, with 15 bases between. The CDR3 length is 16 residues. CDR3 in amino acids: CASSRRGLSSTDTQYF. The CDR3 DNA is TGCGCCAGCAGCAGAAGAGGGCTTTCTAGCACAGATACGCAGTATTTT.